This is a list of T cell receptor beta chains from one sample in a study of blood T cell repertoires in COVID-19. Clones were sequenced by immunoSEQ multiplex PCR, and TCRdb holds only the in-frame ones, with some missing. In the table there are about 170,000 clones, about three quarters of which are singletons. The sample comprised peripheral blood. The receptors were gathered from a man aged 65 to 79 with acute or convalescent COVID-19. Each CDR3 is given with its conserved first and last residue. Fields, in order: clone size, J gene, D gene, V gene, CDR3 protein, CDR3 DNA. The D gene is left open where the match is weak. Only part of the rows carry a size: once, few, many, or a class if the clone is expanded.

size: NA; J: TRBJ1-2; D: NA; V: TRBV12-5; CDR3: CASGLDNRGGARGYTF; DNA: TGTGCTAGTGGTTTGGATAATCGGGGGGGCGCTCGAGGCTACACCTTC
size: NA; J: TRBJ1-1; D: NA; V: TRBV28; CDR3: CASSLSTGEAFF; DNA: TGTGCCAGCAGTCTAAGTACCGGTGAAGCTTTCTTT
size: NA; J: TRBJ2-3; D: TRBD2; V: TRBV11-2; CDR3: CASSLGGSPTDTQYF; DNA: TGTGCCAGCAGCTTAGGCGGGAGCCCCACAGATACGCAGTATTTT
size: NA; J: TRBJ2-3; D: TRBD2; V: TRBV5-1; CDR3: CASSLVGGSGTDTQYF; DNA: TGCGCCAGCAGCCTGGTGGGAGGGTCGGGCACAGATACGCAGTATTTT
size: few; J: TRBJ1-2; D: TRBD1; V: TRBV4-1; CDR3: CASSQEQGANYGYTF; DNA: TGCGCCAGCAGCCAAGAACAGGGGGCTAACTATGGCTACACCTTC
size: NA; J: TRBJ2-1; D: NA; V: TRBV19; CDR3: CASSILGVNEQFF; DNA: TGTGCCAGTAGTATTCTAGGGGTTAATGAGCAGTTCTTC
size: few; J: TRBJ2-7; D: NA; V: TRBV5-5; CDR3: CASSLQVGGLSEQYF; DNA: TGTGCCAGCAGCTTACAGGTGGGAGGATTGTCCGAGCAGTACTTC
size: once; J: TRBJ2-1; D: TRBD2; V: TRBV28; CDR3: CASSLAGQAYNEQFF; DNA: TGTGCCAGTTCCTTAGCGGGGCAAGCCTACAATGAGCAGTTCTTC
size: NA; J: TRBJ2-5; D: TRBD1; V: TRBV5-1; CDR3: CASSSDRATETQYF; DNA: TGCGCCAGCAGCAGCGACAGGGCGACAGAGACCCAGTACTTC
size: NA; J: TRBJ2-7; D: TRBD1; V: TRBV28; CDR3: CASRDRGHEQYF; DNA: TGTGCCAGCAGGGACAGGGGCCACGAGCAGTACTTC
size: NA; J: TRBJ1-2; D: TRBD1; V: TRBV3-1/TRBV3-2; CDR3: CASSRNRGGYTF; DNA: TGTGCCAGCAGCAGAAACAGGGGTGGCTACACCTTC
size: NA; J: TRBJ2-3; D: NA; V: TRBV25-1; CDR3: CASSKDFSGHTDTQYF; DNA: TGTGCCAGCAGTAAGGACTTCTCGGGACACACAGATACGCAGTATTTT